This T cell receptor (beta chain) appears in the sequencing data of a study of T-cell memory formation after mild COVID-19. Each CDR3 protein gets one entry after TCRdb re-called the 5' RACE reads with MiXCR. The sample records around 440,000 distinct CDR3 sequences, over 15% being singletons. Germline CDR1 reads SGDLS; CDR2 reads YYNGEE. This CDR3 is built from 16 residues. Germline trimming cut 0 bases from V and 5 bases from J; bases unmatched to any gene: 7. The sequencing input was PBMCs or a T cell subset sorted from them (not recorded which). The sequence derives from an adult woman who had mild COVID-19 (a few samples of this study predate the infection). Cell type and time point are not known. The V gene is TRBV9, the J gene TRBJ2-2, with TRBD2 matching over 7 bases. The DNA of the CDR3 is TGTGCCAGCAGCGTAGGTACCTTGGGGGGGACCGGGGAGCTGTTTTTT. This translates into CASSVGTLGGTGELFF.